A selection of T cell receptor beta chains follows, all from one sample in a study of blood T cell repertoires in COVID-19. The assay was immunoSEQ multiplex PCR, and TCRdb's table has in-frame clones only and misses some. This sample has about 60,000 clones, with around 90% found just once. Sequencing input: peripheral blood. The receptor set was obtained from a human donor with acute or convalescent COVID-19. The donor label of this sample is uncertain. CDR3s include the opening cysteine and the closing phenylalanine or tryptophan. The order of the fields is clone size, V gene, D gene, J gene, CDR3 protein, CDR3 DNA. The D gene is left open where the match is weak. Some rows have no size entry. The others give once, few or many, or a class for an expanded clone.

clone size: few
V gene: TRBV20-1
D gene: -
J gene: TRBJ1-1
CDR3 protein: CSAAGTEAFF
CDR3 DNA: TGCAGTGCTGCGGGGACTGAAGCTTTCTTT

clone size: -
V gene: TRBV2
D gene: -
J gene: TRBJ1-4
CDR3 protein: CASTRAGQGEKLFF
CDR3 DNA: TGTGCCAGCACGAGAGCAGGGCAGGGCGAAAAACTGTTTTTT

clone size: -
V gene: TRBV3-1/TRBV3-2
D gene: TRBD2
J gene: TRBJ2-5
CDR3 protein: CASSQGLAGGQETQYF
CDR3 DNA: TGTGCCAGCAGCCAAGGACTAGCGGGAGGGCAAGAGACCCAGTACTTC

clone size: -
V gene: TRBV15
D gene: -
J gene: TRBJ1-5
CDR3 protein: CATSSFPGVFSNQPQHF
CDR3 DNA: TGTGCCACCAGCAGTTTTCCAGGGGTGTTTAGCAATCAGCCCCAGCATTTT

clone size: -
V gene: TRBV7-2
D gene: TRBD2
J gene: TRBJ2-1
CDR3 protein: CASSFRLGTSGTPEQFF
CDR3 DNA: TGTGCCAGCAGCTTTCGGCTCGGGACTAGCGGAACCCCGGAGCAGTTCTTC

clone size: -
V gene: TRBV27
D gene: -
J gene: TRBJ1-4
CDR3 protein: CASSSNTNEKLFF
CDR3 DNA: TGTGCCAGCAGTAGCAATACTAATGAAAAACTGTTTTTT

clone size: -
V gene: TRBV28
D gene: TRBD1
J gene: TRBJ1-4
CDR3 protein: CASIPLAPGQGSFDEKLFF
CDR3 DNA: TGTGCCAGCATCCCCCTAGCGCCGGGACAGGGGAGTTTTGATGAAAAACTGTTTTTT

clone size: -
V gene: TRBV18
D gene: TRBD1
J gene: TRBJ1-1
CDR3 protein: CASSPGAEQGDTEAFF
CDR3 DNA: TGTGCCAGCTCACCAGGGGCGGAACAGGGGGACACTGAAGCTTTCTTT

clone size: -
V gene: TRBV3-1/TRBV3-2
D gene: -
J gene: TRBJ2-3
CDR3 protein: CASSQDSSGTDTQYF
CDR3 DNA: TGTGCCAGCAGCCAAGACAGTTCCGGCACAGATACGCAGTATTTT

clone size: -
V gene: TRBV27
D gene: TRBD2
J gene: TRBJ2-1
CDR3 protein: CASRGSGEYNEQFF
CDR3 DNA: TGTGCCAGCAGGGGGAGCGGGGAATACAATGAGCAGTTCTTC

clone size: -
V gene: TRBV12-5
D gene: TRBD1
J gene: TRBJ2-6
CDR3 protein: CASGLSPGQGVGGANVLTF
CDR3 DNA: TGTGCTAGTGGTTTGTCCCCGGGACAGGGGGTTGGTGGGGCCAACGTCCTGACTTTC

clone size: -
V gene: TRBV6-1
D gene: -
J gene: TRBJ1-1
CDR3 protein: CASSEGGRQTLEAFF
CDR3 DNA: TGTGCCAGCAGTGAAGGCGGAAGACAGACTCTTGAAGCTTTCTTT

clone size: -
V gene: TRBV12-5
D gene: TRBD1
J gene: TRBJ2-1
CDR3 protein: CASGLGTGNYEQFF
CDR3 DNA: TGTGCTAGTGGTTTGGGGACAGGAAATTATGAGCAGTTCTTC

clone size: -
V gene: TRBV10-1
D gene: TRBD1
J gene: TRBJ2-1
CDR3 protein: CASSESKGAYNEQFF
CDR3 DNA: TGCGCCAGCAGTGAGTCAAAGGGGGCATACAATGAGCAGTTCTTC

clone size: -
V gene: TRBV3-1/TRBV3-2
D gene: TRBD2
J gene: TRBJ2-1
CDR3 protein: CASSQRSSGIRNNEQFF
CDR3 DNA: TGTGCCAGCAGCCAACGGTCTAGCGGGATAAGGAACAATGAGCAGTTCTTC

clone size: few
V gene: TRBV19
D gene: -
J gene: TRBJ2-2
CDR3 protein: CASSAHTGGGTGELFF
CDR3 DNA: TGTGCCAGTTCTGCTCACACAGGGGGGGGCACCGGGGAGCTGTTTTTT

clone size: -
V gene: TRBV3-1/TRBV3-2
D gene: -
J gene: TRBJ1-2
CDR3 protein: CASSQWAVPNYGYTF
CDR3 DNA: TGTGCCAGCAGCCAATGGGCCGTACCTAACTATGGCTACACCTTC

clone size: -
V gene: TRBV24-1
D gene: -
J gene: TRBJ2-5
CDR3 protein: CATSDKGGGPETQYF
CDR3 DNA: TGTGCCACCAGTGATAAGGGCGGGGGCCCAGAGACCCAGTACTTC

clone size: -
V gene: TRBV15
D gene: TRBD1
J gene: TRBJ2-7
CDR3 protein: CATSRGRTPGQGHNEQYF
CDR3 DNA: TGTGCCACCAGCAGAGGGCGGACCCCGGGACAGGGGCACAACGAGCAGTACTTC

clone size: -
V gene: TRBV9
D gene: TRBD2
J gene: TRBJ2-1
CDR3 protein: CASSAGTKDNEQFF
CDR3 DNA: TGTGCCAGCAGCGCGGGGACTAAAGACAATGAGCAGTTCTTC

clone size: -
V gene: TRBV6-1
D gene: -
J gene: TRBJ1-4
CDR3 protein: CASSEVTGTNEKLFF
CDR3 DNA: TGTGCCAGCAGTGAAGTAACAGGGACTAATGAAAAACTGTTTTTT

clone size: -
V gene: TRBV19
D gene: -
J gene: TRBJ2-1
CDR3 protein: CASRPSPAGARDYNEQFF
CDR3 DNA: TGTGCCAGTAGACCATCACCGGCGGGGGCCAGGGACTACAATGAGCAGTTCTTC

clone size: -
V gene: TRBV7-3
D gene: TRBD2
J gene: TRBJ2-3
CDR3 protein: CASSRLAGGADTQYF
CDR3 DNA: TGTGCCAGCAGCCGACTAGCGGGAGGGGCAGATACGCAGTATTTT

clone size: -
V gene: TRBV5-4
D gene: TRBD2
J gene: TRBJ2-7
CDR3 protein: CASSSRLAGGYEQYF
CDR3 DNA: TGTGCCAGCAGCTCAAGACTAGCGGGAGGTTACGAGCAGTACTTC

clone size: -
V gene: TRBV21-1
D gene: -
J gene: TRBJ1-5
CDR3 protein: CASSKGDRGPDSNQPQHF
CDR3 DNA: TGTGCCAGCAGCAAAGGGGACAGGGGCCCTGATAGCAATCAGCCCCAGCATTTT

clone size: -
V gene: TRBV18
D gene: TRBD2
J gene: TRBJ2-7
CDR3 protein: CASSTLLAGTYEQYF
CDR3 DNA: TGTGCCAGCTCTACCCTCCTAGCGGGAACCTACGAGCAGTACTTC

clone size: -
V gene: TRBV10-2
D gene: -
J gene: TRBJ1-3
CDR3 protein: CASSIIQGSGNTIYF
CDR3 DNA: TGCGCCAGCAGCATCATACAGGGCTCCGGAAACACCATATATTTT

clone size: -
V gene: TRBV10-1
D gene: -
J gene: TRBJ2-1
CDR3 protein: CASSDPGAPSGQFF
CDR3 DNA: TGCGCCAGCAGTGACCCCGGAGCTCCCTCGGGGCAGTTCTTC

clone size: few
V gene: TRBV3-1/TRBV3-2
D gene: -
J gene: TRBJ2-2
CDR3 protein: CASSQRLTSGTGELFF
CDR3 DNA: TGTGCCAGCAGCCAACGACTGACCTCGGGCACCGGGGAGCTGTTTTTT

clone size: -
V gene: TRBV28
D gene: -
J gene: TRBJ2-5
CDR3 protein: CASSRGLTGFQETQYF
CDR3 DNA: TGTGCCAGCAGTCGTGGCCTGACAGGCTTCCAAGAGACCCAGTACTTC

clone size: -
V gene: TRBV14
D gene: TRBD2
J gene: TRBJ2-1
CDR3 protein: CASSQGVGSGTMNEQFF
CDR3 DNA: TGTGCCAGCAGCCAAGGAGTAGGTAGCGGGACTATGAATGAGCAGTTCTTC

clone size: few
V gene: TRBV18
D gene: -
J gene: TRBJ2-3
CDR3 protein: CASRMKAATDTQYF
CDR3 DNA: TGTGCCAGCCGAATGAAAGCCGCGACAGATACGCAGTATTTT

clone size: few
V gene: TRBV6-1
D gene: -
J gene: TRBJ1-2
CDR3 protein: CASSERAGVGYTF
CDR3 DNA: TGTGCCAGCAGTGAAAGAGCAGGGGTTGGCTACACCTTC

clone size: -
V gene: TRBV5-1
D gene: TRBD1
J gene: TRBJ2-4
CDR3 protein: CASSLGDRGYIQYF
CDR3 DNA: TGCGCCAGCAGCTTGGGGGACAGGGGGTACATTCAGTACTTC

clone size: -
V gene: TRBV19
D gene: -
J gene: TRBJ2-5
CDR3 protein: CASSSWGLQETQYF
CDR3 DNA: TGTGCCAGTAGTTCGTGGGGCCTCCAAGAGACCCAGTACTTC

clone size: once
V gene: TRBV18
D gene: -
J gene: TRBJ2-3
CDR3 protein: CASSPGQGTDTQYF
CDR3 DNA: TGTGCCAGCTCACCAGGGCAGGGCACAGATACGCAGTATTTT

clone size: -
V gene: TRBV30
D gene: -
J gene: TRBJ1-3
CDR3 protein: CAWGLLGNSGNTIYF
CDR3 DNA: TGTGCCTGGGGTCTCCTGGGCAACTCTGGAAACACCATATATTTT

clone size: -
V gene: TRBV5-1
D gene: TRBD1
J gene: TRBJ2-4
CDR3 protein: CASSLMGQEGNIQYF
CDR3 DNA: TGCGCCAGCAGCTTGATGGGACAGGAGGGAAACATTCAGTACTTC

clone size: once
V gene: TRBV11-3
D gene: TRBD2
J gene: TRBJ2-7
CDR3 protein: CASSTPGTTSYEQYF
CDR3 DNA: TGTGCCAGCAGCACCCCCGGGACTACGTCCTACGAGCAGTACTTC

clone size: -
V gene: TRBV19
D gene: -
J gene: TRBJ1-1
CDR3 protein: CASSLQGYTEAFF
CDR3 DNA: TGTGCCAGTAGTTTACAGGGTTACACTGAAGCTTTCTTT

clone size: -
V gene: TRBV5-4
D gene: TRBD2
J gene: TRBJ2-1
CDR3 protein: CASSLGTSLATYNEQFF
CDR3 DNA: TGTGCCAGCAGCTTAGGGACTAGTTTGGCCACCTACAATGAGCAGTTCTTC

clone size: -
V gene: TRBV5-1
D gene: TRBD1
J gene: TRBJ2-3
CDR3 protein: CASSSGQGAGDTQYF
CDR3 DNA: TGCGCCAGCAGCTCGGGACAGGGGGCAGGAGATACGCAGTATTTT

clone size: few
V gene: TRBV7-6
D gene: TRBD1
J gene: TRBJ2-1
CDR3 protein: CASSLAGQGYNEQFF
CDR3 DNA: TGTGCCAGCAGCTTAGCGGGACAGGGGTACAATGAGCAGTTCTTC

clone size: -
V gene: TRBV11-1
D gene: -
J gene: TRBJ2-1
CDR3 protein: CASSLLVNEQFF
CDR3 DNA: TGTGCCAGCAGCCTCCTAGTCAATGAGCAGTTCTTC

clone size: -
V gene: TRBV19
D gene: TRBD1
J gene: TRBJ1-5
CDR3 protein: CASRRDRAKPQHF
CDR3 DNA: TGTGCCAGTAGGAGGGACAGGGCTAAGCCCCAGCATTTT

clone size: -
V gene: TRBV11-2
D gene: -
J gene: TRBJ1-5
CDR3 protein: CASSFTQGNQPQHF
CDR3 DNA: TGTGCCAGCAGCTTCACTCAGGGTAATCAGCCCCAGCATTTT

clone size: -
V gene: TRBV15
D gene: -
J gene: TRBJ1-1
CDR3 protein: CATSRAGTPGRAFF
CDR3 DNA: TGTGCCACCAGCAGAGCCGGGACCCCCGGGAGAGCTTTCTTT

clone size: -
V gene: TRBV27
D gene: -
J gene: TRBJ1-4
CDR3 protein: CATGRANEKLFF
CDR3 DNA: TGTGCCACCGGCAGGGCCAATGAAAAACTGTTTTTT

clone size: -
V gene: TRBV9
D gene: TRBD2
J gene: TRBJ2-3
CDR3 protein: CASSVGREGDTQYF
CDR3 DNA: TGTGCCAGCAGCGTAGGGCGGGAGGGAGATACGCAGTATTTT